This TCR beta chain is from a study of cytomegalovirus exposure and HLA in healthy donors. General study results and limits: Of the V segments, some could not be distinguished, including TRBV6-2 and TRBV6-3, and were excluded.

The PCR had 60 Vbeta and 13 Jbeta primers. Some clones are missing from TCRdb's copy, which holds only in-frame ones; the method was immunoSEQ multiplex PCR. The sample lists over 75,000 clones, over 70% occurring once. Points on this clone: Its specificity is not known.

This CDR3 is built from 18 residues. Germline trimming cut 2 bases from V and 3 bases from J; bases unmatched to any gene: 9. Germline CDR1 SGDLS, CDR2 YYNGEE. This chain uses TRBV9 with TRBJ2-3, with 13 bases lining up with TRBD2. The sample taken for sequencing was PBMCs. The source of this sequence is a man in his fifties in good health and CMV-seropositive. CDR3 bases: TGTGCCAGCAGCGTCACTAGCGGGGGGGCAAGGTTGACAGATACGCAGTATTTT. Translating it yields CASSVTSGGARLTDTQYF.